This TCR beta chain was identified in a study of shared clonotypes between healthy human individuals. The CDR3 extends over 15 amino acids. The germline V gene has CDR1 SNHLY and CDR2 FYNNEI. The trim removed 7 bases at V and 7 bases at J, leaving 9 bases unmatched. Generated by immunoSEQ multiplex PCR, the TCRdb table keeps only in-frame clones and is missing some. This table holds about 1 million clones, 70% to 80% found once. The chain has TRBV2 and TRBJ2-1; 11 nucleotides line up with TRBD2. This clonotype was obtained from a man between 18 and 29 years old in good health. Sequencing was carried out using memory CD4+ T cells sorted from blood. Subset given: CD45RA-negative fraction. CDR3 nucleotide sequence: TGTGCCAGCAATCTTATAGCGGGAGGGACAAATGAGCAGTTCTTC. This gives the protein CASNLIAGGTNEQFF.